This T cell receptor (beta chain) is drawn from a study of shared T cell receptors in the human thymus (dated by TCRdb to about 2021). For context, the study as a whole: The study examined how self-reactive, shared T-cell receptor alpha chains are generated in the human thymus.

The receptor library was made with the immunoSEQ multiplex PCR assay. TCRdb's version of the immuneACCESS table is confined to in-frame rearrangements and falls short of the full clone set. An unresolved V gene accounts for under half of the shortfall where checked; the remainder is of unknown origin. The sample table shows 500,000 to 750,000 clones, and 88% are seen once. The ten largest clones add up to 0.0095% to 0.013% of the sample. In this sample, this clone turned up a few times. Its recognized antigen is unknown. Base qualities are not at hand, and no much larger clone is one base apart. These same records also appear under a second study, on human thymus T cells. In that second paper, the authors write: In Finland, the donors were immunologically healthy infants who were having open corrective cardiac surgery for congenital heart defects. Thymus tissue was collected as surgical resects that were removed during corrective cardiac surgery. V and J gene segment usage appeared biased in both thymic and peripheral blood repertoires. The related research found that thymic TCR repertoires overlapped highly between unrelated individuals. The study characterized TCR alpha and beta repertoires from seven to nine infant thymus samples and a few related peripheral blood samples. The infant donors were about 7 to 250 days old, and the cohort included over 5 males and a couple of females. Thymocytes were freed from the tissue by mechanical means and kept at -70 degrees C as pellets of roughly 9-34 million cells. A QIAsymphony instrument was used to extract genomic DNA from the frozen cell pellets. TCRB and TCRAD loci were amplified from a standardized quantity of quality-controlled genomic DNA using the immunoSEQ multiplex PCR assay. The V(D)J region was spanned by amplicons of a length sufficient to cover the CDR3 and to identify V and J genes. Through the commercial immunoSEQ service, the amplicons were sequenced on an Illumina platform. Primer bias and sequencing errors were corrected as previously described, and TCRAD and TCRB definitions were based on the IMGT database. immunoSEQ Analyzer 3.0 and VDJTools were used for repertoire analysis, which covered basic statistics, V/J segment usage, diversity estimates, rarefaction and pairwise overlap. Chao1, ChaoE, Efron-Thisted, Shannon and inverse Simpson indices were used to estimate diversity, which was also estimated on datasets down-sampled to the smallest sample. Repertoire overlap was determined by strict matching of CDR3 nucleotide sequence, V gene and J gene, and Jaccard-based multidimensional scaling clustering was applied. On average, roughly 850,000 unique TCRB clonotypes were obtained from thymus samples, compared with around 78,000 from blood samples.

The sequenced material came from thymocytes. This clonotype was sampled from a boy in the first two years of life with a congenital heart defect. Donor details come from another sample of the same person, matched by shared clones.

This receptor has the CDR3 CASSQETADYGYTF. The nucleotide sequence is given as TGCGCCAGCAGCCAAGAGACAGCTGACTATGGCTACACCTTC. Recombination linked TRBV4-3 to TRBJ1-2; 5 matching bases give a weak D call of TRBD1. The CDR3 goes from the cysteine to the phenylalanine over 14 residues. The only DNA kept is the CDR3, 42 bases in frame from the first base. V loses 0 bases of germline sequence and J loses 3 bases, and the interval between the two ends is 8 bases. From a lookup of the germline V gene, CDR1 and CDR2 are LGHNA and YSLEER.